The 8 T cell receptor beta chains below were found in one sample sequenced in a study of T cells after yellow fever vaccination. Using its own MiXCR run on the 5' RACE reads, TCRdb lists one record per CDR3 protein. The table shows a few hundred thousand distinct CDR3 sequences, with approximately 4% occurring only once. Sequencing was performed on PBMCs, taken 15 days after the yellow fever booster vaccination. The source is a man between 18 and 29 years old who received the YFV17D yellow fever vaccine.

The chain has TRBV27 and TRBJ1-5; D remains ambiguous. This CDR3 is built from 16 residues. Germline CDR1 and CDR2: MNHEY and SMNVEV (reference sequence). The V gene lost 4 bases and the J gene lost 2 bases, with 15 bases spanning the gap. CDR3 amino acids: CASSSSAGGGNQPQHF. The CDR3 nucleotides read TGTGCCAGCAGTTCCTCGGCTGGCGGAGGCAATCAGCCCCAGCATTTT.

There are many counts of this clonotype. The CDR3 spells CASSLVLWTLTGELFF. As DNA, the CDR3 is TGTGCCAGCAGCTTAGTACTGTGGACACTCACCGGGGAGCTGTTTTTT. V gene TRBV7-8 combines with J gene TRBJ2-2, with D possibly matching TRBD1 (5 bases). The germline CDR1 and CDR2 sequences are SGHVS and FQNEAQ. The V end was cut by 1 base, the J end by 4 bases, with 13 bases between. The CDR3 sequence is 16 residues long.

Notes on this clonotype: At one end, the junction sequence differs from germline, possibly due to a read error. The chain employs TRBV20-1 and TRBJ1-2; no firm D call. CDR1 and CDR2 (germline): DFQATT, SNEGSKA (reference sequence). The CDR3 is 12 amino acids. CDR3: CSTSSAGSYYTF. The CDR3 DNA reads TGCAGTACTAGTTCCGCAGGCTCCTACTACACCTTC.

The sample holds a few counts of this clonotype. The junction differs from germline at one of its ends, possibly a read error. The chain has TRBV3-1 and TRBJ2-5; D perhaps matches TRBD1 (7 bases). The CDR3 is made up of 15 amino acids. Per germline, CDR1 LGHDT and CDR2 YNNKEL (reference sequence). CDR3 in amino acids: CASSQQGGSQKTQYF. CDR3 bases: TGTGCCAGCAGCCAACAGGGGGGCTCCCAAAAGACCCAGTACTTC.

This clonotype showed up many times. The chain employs TRBV29-1 and TRBJ2-2, with 8 bases identical to TRBD1. V dropped 6 bases and J dropped 3; count of bases not matched to a gene: 6. The CDR3 totals 14 residues. Germline V gives CDR1 SQVTM, CDR2 ANQGSEA. CDR3 protein: CSVPGQGHTGELFF. The CDR3 DNA sequence: TGCAGCGTCCCCGGACAGGGACACACCGGGGAGCTGTTTTTT.

Only a few counts were recorded for this clonotype. This chain links TRBV4-3 with TRBJ1-4, with D maybe TRBD1 (5 bases). The CDR3 runs to 14 residues. Germline CDR1 is LGHNA and CDR2 is YSLEER. The V end lost 0 bases, the J end lost 10 bases, and 12 bases lay between the germline ends. The CDR3 bases are TGCGCCAGCAGCCAAGATCAGTTGGGGCCAAAACTGTTTTTT. This translates into CASSQDQLGPKLFF.

This clonotype was seen only a few times. In DNA, the CDR3 is TGTGCCAGCAGTCCGAGACAGGGGGCCTCTGGAAACACCATATATTTT. This encodes CASSPRQGASGNTIYF. This sequence joins TRBV27 and TRBJ1-3; 10 nucleotides match TRBD1. V was clipped by 5 bases and J by 0 bases; unmatched bases: 4. Germline-derived CDR1 and CDR2 are MNHEY and SMNVEV (reference sequence). The CDR3 consists of 16 residues.

There are many counts of this clonotype. V gene TRBV20-1 combines with J gene TRBJ2-5; no definite D call. Germline V CDR1 and CDR2: DFQATT, SNEGSKA (reference sequence). Trimming stripped 3 bases from V and 2 bases from J, with 10 bases between. The CDR3 sequence is 13 residues long. CDR3 in DNA: TGCAGTGCTAGTTGGCGCATACAAGAGACCCAGTACTTC. It translates to CSASWRIQETQYF.